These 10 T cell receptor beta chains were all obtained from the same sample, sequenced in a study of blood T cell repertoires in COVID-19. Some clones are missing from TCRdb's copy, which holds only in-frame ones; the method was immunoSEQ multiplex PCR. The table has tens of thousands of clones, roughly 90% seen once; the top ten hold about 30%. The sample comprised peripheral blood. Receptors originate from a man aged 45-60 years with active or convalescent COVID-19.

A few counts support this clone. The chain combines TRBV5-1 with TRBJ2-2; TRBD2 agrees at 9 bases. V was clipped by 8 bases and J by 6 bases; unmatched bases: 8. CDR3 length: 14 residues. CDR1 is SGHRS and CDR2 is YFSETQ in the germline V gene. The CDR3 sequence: CASSGTSLPGELFF. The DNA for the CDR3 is TGCGCCAGTTCCGGGACTAGCTTGCCCGGGGAGCTGTTTTTT. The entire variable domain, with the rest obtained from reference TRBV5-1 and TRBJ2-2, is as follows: KAGVTQTPRYLIKTRGQQVTLSCSPISGHRSVSWYQQTPGQGLQFLFEYFSETQRNKGNFPGRFSGRQFSNSRSEMNVSTLELGDSALYLCASSGTSLPGELFFGEGSRLTVL.

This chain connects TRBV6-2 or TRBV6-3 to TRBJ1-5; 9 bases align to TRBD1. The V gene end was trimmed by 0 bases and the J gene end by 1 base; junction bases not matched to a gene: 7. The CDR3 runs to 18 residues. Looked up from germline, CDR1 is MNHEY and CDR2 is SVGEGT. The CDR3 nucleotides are TGTGCCAGCAGTTACTCGATCGGGACAGGGTTCAGCAATCAGCCCCAGCATTTT. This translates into CASSYSIGTGFSNQPQHF.

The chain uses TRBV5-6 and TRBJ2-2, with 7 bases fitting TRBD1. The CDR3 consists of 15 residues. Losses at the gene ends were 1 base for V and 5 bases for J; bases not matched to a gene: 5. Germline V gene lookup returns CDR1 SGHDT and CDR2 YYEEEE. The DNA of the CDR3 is TGTGCCAGCAGCTTGCATGACAGGGTTACCGGGGAGCTGTTTTTT. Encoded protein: CASSLHDRVTGELFF.

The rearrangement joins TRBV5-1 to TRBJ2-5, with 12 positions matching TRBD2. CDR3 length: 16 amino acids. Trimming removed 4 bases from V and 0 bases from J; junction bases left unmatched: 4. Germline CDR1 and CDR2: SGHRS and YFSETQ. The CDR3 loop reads CASSRGLAGYQETQYF. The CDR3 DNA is TGCGCCAGCAGCCGGGGACTAGCGGGCTACCAAGAGACCCAGTACTTC.

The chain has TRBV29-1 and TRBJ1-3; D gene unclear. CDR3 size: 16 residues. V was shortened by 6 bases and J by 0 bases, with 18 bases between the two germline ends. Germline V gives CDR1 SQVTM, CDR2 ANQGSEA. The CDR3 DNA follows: TGCAGCGTCTCCTTTATGGACTGGAGCTCTGGAAACACCATATATTTT. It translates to CSVSFMDWSSGNTIYF.

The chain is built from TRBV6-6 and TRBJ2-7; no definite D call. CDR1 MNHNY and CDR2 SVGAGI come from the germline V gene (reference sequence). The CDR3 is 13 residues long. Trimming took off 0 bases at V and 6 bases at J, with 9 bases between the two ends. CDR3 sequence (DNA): TGTGCCAGCAGTTACTCGAACCCGGGCGAGCAGTACTTC. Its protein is CASSYSNPGEQYF.

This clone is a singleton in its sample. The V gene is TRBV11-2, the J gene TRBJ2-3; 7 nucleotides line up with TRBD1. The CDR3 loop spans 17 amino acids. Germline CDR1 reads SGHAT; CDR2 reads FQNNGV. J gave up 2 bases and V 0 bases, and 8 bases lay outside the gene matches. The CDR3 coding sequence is TGTGCCAGCAGCTTAGATCGCAGGGGGTGGGACACAGATACGCAGTATTTT. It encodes CASSLDRRGWDTDTQYF.

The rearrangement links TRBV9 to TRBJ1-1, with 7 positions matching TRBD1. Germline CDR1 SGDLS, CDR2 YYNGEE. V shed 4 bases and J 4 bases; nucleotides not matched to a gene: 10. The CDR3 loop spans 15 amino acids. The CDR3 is CASSPHRGGFTEAFF. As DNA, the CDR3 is TGTGCCAGCAGCCCCCACCGAGGGGGCTTCACTGAAGCTTTCTTT.

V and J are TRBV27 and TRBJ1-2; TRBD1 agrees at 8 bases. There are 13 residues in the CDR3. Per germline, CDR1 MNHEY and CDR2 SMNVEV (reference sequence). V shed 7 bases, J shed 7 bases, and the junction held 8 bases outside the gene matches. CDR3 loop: CASTLRGRFGYTF. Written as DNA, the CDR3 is TGTGCCAGCACCCTCAGGGGGCGTTTTGGCTACACCTTC.

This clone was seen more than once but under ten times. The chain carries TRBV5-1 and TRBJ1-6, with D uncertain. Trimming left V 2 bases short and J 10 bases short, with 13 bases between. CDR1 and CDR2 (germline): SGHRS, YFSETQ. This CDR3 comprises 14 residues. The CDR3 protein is CASSLTSDESPLHF. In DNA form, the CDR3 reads TGCGCCAGCAGCTTAACAAGTGATGAATCACCCCTCCACTTT. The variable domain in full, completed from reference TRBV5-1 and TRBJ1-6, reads KAGVTQTPRYLIKTRGQQVTLSCSPISGHRSVSWYQQTPGQGLQFLFEYFSETQRNKGNFPGRFSGRQFSNSRSEMNVSTLELGDSALYLCASSLTSDESPLHFGNGTRLTVT.